The next 25 T cell receptor beta chains were all read from a single sample in a study of blood T cell repertoires in COVID-19. Repertoires were generated with immunoSEQ multiplex PCR, while TCRdb's copy carries only in-frame clones and drops some. The sample contains over 200,000 clones, 65% to 90% of which appear only once. Specimen: PBMCs or T cells enriched from blood (not recorded which). The receptors were gathered from a young man who had recovered from COVID-19.

V gene TRBV15 combines with J gene TRBJ1-1; D unresolved. Germline assignment: CDR1 LNHNV and CDR2 YYDKDF (reference sequence). Trimming removed 0 bases at V and 2 bases at J, with 7 bases between. CDR3 size: 14 residues. CDR3 residues: CATSRDRVNTEAFF. CDR3 DNA sequence: TGTGCCACCAGCAGAGATCGGGTCAACACTGAAGCTTTCTTT.

The rearrangement joins TRBV27 to TRBJ2-7, with 9 bases that match TRBD1. The V gene's germline CDR1 is MNHEY and CDR2 SMNVEV (reference sequence). This CDR3 has 13 amino acids. V lost 4 bases to trimming and J lost 6 bases; unmatched junction nucleotides: 4. CDR3 DNA: TGTGCCAGCAGTTACCGACAGGGGGGCGAGCAGTACTTC. This translates into CASSYRQGGEQYF.

The V call is TRBV10-2, the J call TRBJ2-5, with D possibly TRBD2 on 5 matching bases. Looked up from germline, CDR1 is WSHSY and CDR2 is SAAADI. The V and J ends lost 6 bases and 1 base respectively, with 9 bases between them. This CDR3 has 13 amino acids. The DNA for the CDR3 is TGCGCCAGCAGCCCTCGGGGCCAAGAGACCCAGTACTTC. Its protein product is CASSPRGQETQYF.

This clone was counted a single time. The chain uses TRBV4-1 and TRBJ1-5; TRBD1 might be the D (6 bases). V lost 6 bases and J 5 bases, leaving 20 bases between the germline ends. CDR3 length: 16 residues. Germline V CDR1 and CDR2: MGHRA, YSYEKL. The CDR3 protein is CASSQRAGVEHQPQHF. The CDR3 DNA sequence: TGCGCCAGCAGTCAACGAGCAGGGGTCGAGCATCAGCCCCAGCATTTT.

J is TRBJ1-1 and V is TRBV12-3 or TRBV12-4, with D tentatively TRBD1 (5 bases). V was pared by 8 bases and J by 6 bases, with 16 bases between. This CDR3 comprises 13 residues. Here the CDR3 DNA reads TGTGCCAGCTCCCTGATCGCGGGGGCTGAAGCTTTCTTT. Its protein is CASSLIAGAEAFF.

V is TRBV6-5 and J is TRBJ1-6; D unclear. Trimming took off 6 bases at V and 7 bases at J, with 7 bases between the two ends. The CDR3 totals 12 residues. Per the germline V gene, CDR1 is MNHEY and CDR2 is SVGAGI. Here the CDR3 reads CASRLSNSPLHF. The CDR3 DNA reads TGTGCCAGCAGATTGTCGAATTCACCCCTCCACTTT.

The chain joins TRBV7-9 to TRBJ1-1, with a tentative D call TRBD1 (6 bases). This CDR3 spans 16 amino acids. V was clipped by 5 bases and J by 0 bases, with 16 bases between them. Germline V gives CDR1 SEHNR, CDR2 FQNEAQ (reference sequence). The CDR3 sequence is CASSNIIDRMNTEAFF. Written as DNA, the CDR3 is TGTGCCAGCAGCAATATTATCGACAGGATGAACACTGAAGCTTTCTTT.

The CDR3: CASNRQITEAFF. CDR3 sequence (DNA): TGTGCCAGCAATCGACAGATCACTGAAGCTTTCTTT. This rearrangement joins TRBV6-5 to TRBJ1-1, with D possibly being TRBD1 (5 bases). The V gene's germline CDR1 is MNHEY and CDR2 SVGAGI. The ends were cut back, 7 bases at V and 4 bases at J, with 10 bases in the middle. This CDR3 contains 12 residues.

This clone turned up a few times. The chain couples TRBV28 to TRBJ2-7; TRBD1 aligns across 9 bases. Germline CDR1 is MDHEN and CDR2 is SYDVKM. V dropped 6 bases and J dropped 5; count of bases not matched to a gene: 11. The CDR3 consists of 15 residues. CDR3 DNA: TGTGCCAGCAGAGGGGTAGGACAGGGGAAAAACGAGCAGTACTTC. Translating it yields CASRGVGQGKNEQYF.

The chain links TRBV11-2 to TRBJ2-7; TRBD2 aligns across 8 bases. The CDR3 is 16 amino acids. The ends lost 1 base at V and 7 bases at J; junction bases unmatched: 12. The germline gives CDR1 SGHAT, CDR2 FQNNGV. The CDR3 sequence: CASSLAYSGKAGEQYF. The CDR3 nucleotides are TGTGCCAGCAGCTTAGCATATAGCGGGAAGGCGGGGGAGCAGTACTTC.

This rearrangement joins TRBV5-4 to TRBJ2-3, with TRBD1 as a possible D gene (5 bases). Germline V gene lookup returns CDR1 SGHNT and CDR2 YYREEE (reference sequence). The CDR3 is 13 residues long. The V end lost 4 bases, the J end lost 1 base, and 7 bases lay between the germline ends. DNA of the CDR3: TGTGCCAGCAGCGCACAGGGCACAGATACGCAGTATTTT. Its protein is CASSAQGTDTQYF.

The chain is built from TRBV10-2 and TRBJ1-1; no clear D. Germline V gives CDR1 WSHSY, CDR2 SAAADI. With 2 bases removed from V and 0 bases from J, the gap between germline ends came to 13 bases. CDR3 length: 16 amino acids. The CDR3 DNA reads TGCGCCAGCAGTGAGCGGGGTCGGGCCATGAACACTGAAGCTTTCTTT. Translation gives CASSERGRAMNTEAFF.

The chain has TRBV2 and TRBJ2-1; the D gene is possibly TRBD2 (7 bases). CDR1 and CDR2 (germline): SNHLY, FYNNEI. Between the trimmed V and J ends, which lost 2 bases and 8 bases, there was a span of 19 bases. The CDR3 sequence is 16 residues long. The CDR3 DNA follows: TGTGCCAGCAGTGAAAGCCCCCAGGGAGGGGGATATGAGCAGTTCTTC. Its translation is CASSESPQGGGYEQFF.

The J gene is TRBJ2-1, the V gene TRBV7-9, with D possibly being TRBD1 (6 bases). Germline V gene data show CDR1 as SEHNR and CDR2 as FQNEAQ (reference sequence). Deletions cut 5 bases from V and 0 bases from J, with 14 bases between. The CDR3 runs 16 residues. The CDR3 sequence is CASSAQGTSSYNEQFF. CDR3 DNA: TGTGCCAGCAGCGCACAGGGAACAAGCTCCTACAATGAGCAGTTCTTC.

This chain joins TRBV11-2 and TRBJ2-3; 12 bases map to TRBD2. CDR1 SGHAT and CDR2 FQNNGV come from the germline V gene. The CDR3 loop spans 14 amino acids. V trimming: 5 bases; J trimming: 6 bases; junction bases outside the gene matches: 3. CDR3 amino acids: CASSRTSGKDTQYF. CDR3 sequence (DNA): TGTGCCAGCAGCCGGACTAGCGGGAAGGATACGCAGTATTTT.

The chain joins TRBV2 to TRBJ2-2; 7 positions agree with TRBD2. J gave up 3 bases and V 7 bases, and 2 bases lay outside the gene matches. There are 13 residues in the CDR3. Per germline, CDR1 SNHLY and CDR2 FYNNEI. CDR3: CASTGGYTGELFF. The CDR3 DNA is TGTGCCAGCACCGGGGGGTACACCGGGGAGCTGTTTTTT.

The chain combines TRBV27 with TRBJ1-1, with 7 bases matching TRBD1. This CDR3 region has 20 residues. The V segment lost 0 bases and the J segment 0 bases; nucleotides outside the gene matches: 16. The V gene's germline CDR1 is MNHEY and CDR2 SMNVEV (reference sequence). In DNA, the CDR3 is TGTGCCAGCAGTTTATCGTTCCTATCCCCGGGACAGACAATGAACACTGAAGCTTTCTTT. Encoded protein: CASSLSFLSPGQTMNTEAFF.

The V and J genes are TRBV19 and TRBJ2-4; D is perhaps TRBD1 (5 bases). V dropped 8 bases and J dropped 7 bases, with 21 bases sitting between them. The CDR3 extends over 15 amino acids. Per germline, CDR1 LNHDA and CDR2 SQIVND (reference sequence). CDR3 DNA: TGTGCCAGTTTGGACCAGGGTATCGGCAGGAACATTCAGTACTTC. Protein: CASLDQGIGRNIQYF.

This clone has more than one count but fewer than ten. The rearrangement links TRBV14 to TRBJ1-1, with TRBD1 matching 7 bases. Germline V CDR1 and CDR2: SGHDN, FVKESK. This CDR3 contains 13 residues. V was clipped by 6 bases and J by 4 bases; unmatched bases: 5. The CDR3 nucleotides read TGTGCCAGCAGACCGACAGGGCCCACTGAAGCTTTCTTT. This encodes CASRPTGPTEAFF.

The chain is built from TRBV5-5 and TRBJ1-5, with a tentative D call TRBD1 (6 bases). Trimming left V 0 bases short and J 7 bases short, with 14 bases between. CDR1 and CDR2 (germline): SGHKS, YYEKEE (reference sequence). The CDR3 consists of 15 residues. The CDR3 spells CASSLAQGIGQPQHF. The CDR3 DNA sequence: TGTGCCAGCAGCTTGGCGCAGGGGATAGGACAGCCCCAGCATTTT.

V and J are TRBV12-3 or TRBV12-4 and TRBJ2-1; D is unclear. V lost 1 base and J lost 7, with 5 bases in between. The CDR3 extends over 12 amino acids. The CDR3 reads CASSLGQNEQFF. The CDR3 nucleotides read TGTGCCAGCAGTTTAGGGCAGAATGAGCAGTTCTTC.

The V and J genes are TRBV11-2 and TRBJ2-5; TRBD2 agrees at 12 bases. The CDR3 contains 16 residues. The germline CDR1 and CDR2 sequences are SGHAT and FQNNGV. V gave up 5 bases and J gave up 4 bases; unmatched junction bases: 8. The CDR3 protein is CASSPKTSGGLETQYF. CDR3 nucleotides: TGTGCCAGCAGCCCAAAGACTAGCGGGGGTTTAGAGACCCAGTACTTC.

The chain recombines TRBV7-3 with TRBJ1-1, with D possibly matching TRBD1 (5 bases). Trimming cost V 4 bases and J 1 base, with 7 bases left between them. The CDR3 is 13 amino acids. Germline CDR1 is SGHTA and CDR2 is FQGTGA. Here the CDR3 reads CASSSGQNTEAFF. The CDR3 DNA reads TGTGCCAGCAGCTCAGGACAGAACACTGAAGCTTTCTTT.

The rearrangement uses TRBV30 and TRBJ1-5, with 8 bases aligning to TRBD1. With 5 bases clipped from V and 7 bases from J, the junction kept 4 bases outside the gene matches. The CDR3 runs 12 residues. In germline, CDR1 is GTSNPN, CDR2 SVGIG (reference sequence). The CDR3 DNA reads TGTGCCTGGGGACAGGGCGGACAGCCCCAGCATTTT. This encodes CAWGQGGQPQHF.

The gene calls are TRBV6-2 or TRBV6-3 and TRBJ2-5; TRBD2 might be the D (5 bases). The germline V gene encodes CDR1 MNHEY and CDR2 SVGEGT. The CDR3 length is 13 residues. V was trimmed by 3 bases and J by 9 bases, leaving 14 bases between them. Here the CDR3 DNA reads TGTGCCAGCAGTTATCGCCGAACGGGGTCCCAGTACTTC. Translation gives CASSYRRTGSQYF.